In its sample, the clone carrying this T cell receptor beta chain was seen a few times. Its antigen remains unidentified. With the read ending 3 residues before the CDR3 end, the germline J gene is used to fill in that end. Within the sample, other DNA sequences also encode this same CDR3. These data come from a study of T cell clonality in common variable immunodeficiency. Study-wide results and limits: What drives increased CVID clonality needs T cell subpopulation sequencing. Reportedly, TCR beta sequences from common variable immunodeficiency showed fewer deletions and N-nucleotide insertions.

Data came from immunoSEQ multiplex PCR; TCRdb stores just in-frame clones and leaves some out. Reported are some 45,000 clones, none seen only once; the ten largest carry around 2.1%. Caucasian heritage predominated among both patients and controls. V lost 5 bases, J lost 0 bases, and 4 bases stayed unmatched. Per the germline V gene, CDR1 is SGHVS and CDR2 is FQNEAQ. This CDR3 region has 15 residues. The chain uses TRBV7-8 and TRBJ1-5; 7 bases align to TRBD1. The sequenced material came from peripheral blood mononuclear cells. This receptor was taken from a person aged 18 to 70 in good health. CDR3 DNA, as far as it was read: TGTGCCAGCAGCCCACAGGGGAATAGCAATCAGCCC. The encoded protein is CASSPQGNSNQP. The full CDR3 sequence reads CASSPQGNSNQPQHF.